These T cell receptor beta chains were read from a single sample in a study of shared clonotypes between healthy human individuals. Method: immunoSEQ multiplex PCR; TCRdb's copy keeps in-frame clones and lacks some. The sample lists millions of clones, roughly 92% occurring once. Sequencing used naive CD4+ T cells sorted from blood. The receptors shown here come from a young man in good health. The CDR3 runs from the conserved cysteine through the conserved F or W.

J gene: TRBJ2-1
V gene: TRBV5-1
CDR3 protein: CASSLMTNNEQFF

J gene: TRBJ1-5
V gene: TRBV5-6
CDR3 protein: CASSLDRGRQPQHF

J gene: TRBJ1-6
V gene: TRBV18
CDR3 protein: CASTGGAYNSPLHF

J gene: TRBJ1-4
V gene: TRBV11-2
CDR3 protein: CASSSGPTNEKLFF

J gene: TRBJ1-2
V gene: TRBV7-2
CDR3 protein: CASSLDAGQNYGYTF

J gene: TRBJ1-5
V gene: TRBV19
CDR3 protein: CASSTGQGAYQPQHF

J gene: TRBJ2-1
V gene: TRBV5-8
CDR3 protein: CASSRPDKISGRDTYNEQFF

J gene: TRBJ2-3
V gene: TRBV21-1
CDR3 protein: CASISTPRTDTQYF

J gene: TRBJ2-7
V gene: TRBV6-6
CDR3 protein: CASTDLPRQGNEQYF

J gene: TRBJ2-4
V gene: TRBV27
CDR3 protein: CASSPDRVKNIQYF

J gene: TRBJ1-5
V gene: TRBV28
CDR3 protein: CASSSGTGIQPQHF

J gene: TRBJ1-1
V gene: TRBV7-6
CDR3 protein: CASSLGLGGNTEAFF

J gene: TRBJ2-7
V gene: TRBV14
CDR3 protein: CASSQKGAGGYEQYF

J gene: TRBJ1-2
V gene: TRBV10-3
CDR3 protein: CAISESTRDGAYGYTF

J gene: TRBJ1-1
V gene: TRBV5-1
CDR3 protein: CASSEQGNTEAFF

J gene: TRBJ2-7
V gene: TRBV19
CDR3 protein: CASSILPGQGLVIYEQYF

J gene: TRBJ1-1
V gene: TRBV7-3
CDR3 protein: CASSLQENTEAFF

J gene: TRBJ2-2
V gene: TRBV5-6
CDR3 protein: CASSSDRGRLNTGELFF

J gene: TRBJ1-5
V gene: TRBV18
CDR3 protein: CASSQQVNSNQPQHF

J gene: TRBJ2-2
V gene: TRBV5-1
CDR3 protein: CASSLESGELFF

J gene: TRBJ2-5
V gene: TRBV10-3
CDR3 protein: CAISRDSNQETQYF

J gene: TRBJ2-3
V gene: TRBV2
CDR3 protein: CASARPGSTDTQYF

J gene: TRBJ2-2
V gene: TRBV4-1
CDR3 protein: CASSRHGELFF

J gene: TRBJ2-5
V gene: TRBV7-7
CDR3 protein: CASTNRGETQYF

J gene: TRBJ1-2
V gene: TRBV6-6
CDR3 protein: CASKRTGADGYTF

J gene: TRBJ2-3
V gene: TRBV28
CDR3 protein: CASCPGGLGDTQYF

J gene: TRBJ1-1
V gene: TRBV11-1
CDR3 protein: CASRGVWGGTEAFF

J gene: TRBJ1-5
V gene: TRBV6-5
CDR3 protein: CASSYAGKNQPQHF

J gene: TRBJ2-5
V gene: TRBV9
CDR3 protein: CASSVEPLGGTQYF

J gene: TRBJ2-3
V gene: TRBV2
CDR3 protein: CASRGGLADFGDTQYF

J gene: TRBJ2-7
V gene: TRBV5-1
CDR3 protein: CASSFVSHEQYF

J gene: TRBJ2-2
V gene: TRBV9
CDR3 protein: CASSVGPTRGYGPGELFF

J gene: TRBJ2-5
V gene: TRBV11-1
CDR3 protein: CASSVGRTDQETQYF

J gene: TRBJ1-4
V gene: TRBV6-1
CDR3 protein: CASSALGATNEKLFF

J gene: TRBJ1-3
V gene: TRBV5-4
CDR3 protein: CASSVQSIGNTIYF

J gene: TRBJ1-1
V gene: TRBV6-5
CDR3 protein: CASSQQRNTEAFF

J gene: TRBJ2-7
V gene: TRBV30
CDR3 protein: CALMRGAFEQYF

J gene: TRBJ2-3
V gene: TRBV9
CDR3 protein: CASSAGTLGTDTQYF

J gene: TRBJ1-5
V gene: TRBV6-6
CDR3 protein: CASSYQTRGNQPQHF

J gene: TRBJ1-2
V gene: TRBV18
CDR3 protein: CASSPTTGNYGYTF

J gene: TRBJ1-2
V gene: TRBV30
CDR3 protein: CAWIPQGGYGYTF

J gene: TRBJ1-2
V gene: TRBV7-2
CDR3 protein: CASSPDRFLGYTF

J gene: TRBJ1-1
V gene: TRBV6-5
CDR3 protein: CASTQHEVNTEAFF

J gene: TRBJ2-7
V gene: TRBV6-5
CDR3 protein: CASRPGQKLYEQYF

J gene: TRBJ1-2
V gene: TRBV25-1
CDR3 protein: CASSDAAETGGYGYTF

J gene: TRBJ1-5
V gene: TRBV28
CDR3 protein: CASSSPGTGLGPQHF

J gene: TRBJ1-6
V gene: TRBV5-1
CDR3 protein: CASSWGTGTNSPLHF

J gene: TRBJ1-4
V gene: TRBV27
CDR3 protein: CASSLNRPATNEKLFF

J gene: TRBJ1-1
V gene: TRBV5-1
CDR3 protein: CASSNWDTSNTEAFF

J gene: TRBJ2-7
V gene: TRBV18
CDR3 protein: CASTTGNSYEQYF

J gene: TRBJ2-1
V gene: TRBV10-1
CDR3 protein: CASSYSGGAGEQFF